Each of the 15 T cell receptor beta chains below was sequenced from the same sample in a study of T cells in Graves' hyperthyroidism and ophthalmopathy. RNA transcripts gave rise to amplified TCR beta CDR3 regions. First-round RT-PCR of the TCR CDR3 relied on the HTBI primer set. TCRdb analysed the multiplex PCR reads with MiXCR anew, one entry per CDR3 protein. The sample gives some 420,000 distinct CDR3 sequences, roughly an eighth of which show up once; roughly 4.8% is in the top ten. Sequencing used blood. These receptors all stem from a woman aged 18 to 35 with Graves' hyperthyroidism.

The rearrangement links TRBV9 to TRBJ2-3; no definite D call. There are 15 residues in the CDR3. The V end was cut by 0 bases, the J end by 1 base, with 9 bases between. Germline V gene data show CDR1 as SGDLS and CDR2 as YYNGEE. The CDR3 protein is CASSVDWERTDTQYF. CDR3 bases: TGTGCCAGCAGCGTAGATTGGGAACGCACAGATACGCAGTATTTT.

Ten or more counts support this clonotype. The V call is TRBV11-2, the J call TRBJ2-7; TRBD1 aligns across 9 bases. Per the germline V gene, CDR1 is SGHAT and CDR2 is FQNNGV. The CDR3 runs to 14 residues. The trim removed 1 base at V and 4 bases at J, leaving 2 bases unmatched. CDR3 region: CASSLVGTGYEQYF. The CDR3 DNA reads as TGTGCCAGCAGCTTAGTGGGGACAGGGTACGAGCAGTACTTC.

There are many counts of this clonotype. The gene calls are TRBV28 and TRBJ2-6, with D perhaps matching TRBD1 (5 bases). Germline V CDR1 and CDR2: MDHEN, SYDVKM. CDR3 size: 15 residues. The germline V and J ends were trimmed by 2 bases and 2 bases, with 7 bases remaining between them. As DNA, the CDR3 is TGTGCCAGCAGTTTAACAGGTCCTGGGGCCAACGTCCTGACTTTC. The encoded protein is CASSLTGPGANVLTF.

This rearrangement joins TRBV5-1 to TRBJ2-1; 14 nucleotides align to TRBD2. This CDR3 has 14 amino acids. From germline, CDR1 is SGHRS and CDR2 YFSETQ. V shed 4 bases, J shed 13 bases, and the junction held 7 bases outside the gene matches. CDR3 sequence (DNA): TGCGCCAGCAGCGCCGGGACTAGCGGGAGCAACCAGTTCTTC. Protein sequence: CASSAGTSGSNQFF.

This clonotype was found many times. The chain joins TRBV20-1 to TRBJ2-3; D call uncertain. The CDR3 extends over 10 amino acids. In germline, CDR1 is DFQATT, CDR2 SNEGSKA (reference sequence). Trimming pared 6 bases from V and 6 bases from J, leaving 7 bases between. CDR3 bases: TGCAGTGCAGCGTCGGATACGCAGTATTTT. Encoded protein: CSAASDTQYF.

This clonotype has a count of ten or more. The gene calls are TRBV28 and TRBJ1-2; 8 bases are a match to TRBD1. The CDR3 consists of 15 residues. Germline CDR1 and CDR2: MDHEN and SYDVKM. After removal of 7 bases from V and 0 bases from J, the junction contained 7 bases not matched to a gene. The CDR3 DNA sequence: TGTGCCAGCAACTTCCTGGACAGGGCTAACTATGGCTACACCTTC. It translates to CASNFLDRANYGYTF.

As DNA, the CDR3 is TGTGCCAGCAGTTGGGGTACAGGGAATGAGCAGTTCTTC. Residues: CASSWGTGNEQFF. V and J are TRBV27 and TRBJ2-1; TRBD1 is a possible D gene (6 bases). The CDR3 spans 13 residues. Germline values: CDR1 MNHEY, CDR2 SMNVEV (reference sequence). Trimming pared 4 bases from V and 7 bases from J, leaving 11 bases between.

This clonotype was seen at least ten times. The CDR3 protein is CASSTIEGGSHEQYF. CDR3 sequence (DNA): TGTGCCAGCAGCACCATCGAGGGAGGAAGCCACGAGCAGTACTTC. The genes are TRBV7-9 and TRBJ2-7; D might be TRBD2 (6 bases). The V and J ends lost 5 bases and 5 bases respectively, with 19 bases between them. CDR1 is SEHNR and CDR2 is FQNEAQ in the germline V gene (reference sequence). The CDR3 totals 15 residues.

The CDR3 DNA follows: TGTGCCAGCAGCTTCGGACTAGCGGGATATGGAGAGACCCAGTACTTC. This sequence encodes CASSFGLAGYGETQYF. This chain uses TRBV7-2 with TRBJ2-5; 12 positions match TRBD2. V gave up 3 bases and J gave up 4 bases; unmatched junction bases: 6. The CDR3 consists of 16 residues. Germline V CDR1 and CDR2: SGHTA, FQGNSA.

The chain uses TRBV9 and TRBJ1-1; TRBD1 agrees at 7 bases. V lost 4 bases, J lost 4 bases, and 10 bases stayed unmatched. This CDR3 is 15 amino acids long. Germline CDR1 is SGDLS and CDR2 is YYNGEE. This chain's CDR3 is CASSTPGGVGTEAFF. The DNA of the CDR3 is TGTGCCAGCAGCACACCAGGGGGGGTTGGCACTGAAGCTTTCTTT.

This clonotype appeared many times. V usage is TRBV5-1 and J usage is TRBJ2-7; 13 bases agree with TRBD2. The ends lost 4 bases at V and 6 bases at J; junction bases unmatched: 7. CDR1 and CDR2 (germline): SGHRS, YFSETQ. This CDR3 contains 15 residues. CDR3 coding DNA: TGCGCCAGCAGCGCCGGGACTAGCGGGACGGGCGAGCAGTACTTC. Protein: CASSAGTSGTGEQYF.

Ten or more counts support this clonotype. The rearrangement uses TRBV28 and TRBJ2-5; no clear D gene. Between the trimmed V and J ends, which lost 6 bases and 2 bases, there was a span of 16 bases. The length of the CDR3 is 15 residues. Germline values: CDR1 MDHEN, CDR2 SYDVKM. The CDR3 loop reads CASSSLMGGQETQYF. DNA for the CDR3: TGTGCCAGCAGCTCTCTTATGGGCGGTCAAGAGACCCAGTACTTC. Full variable domain (outside the CDR3, taken from reference TRBV28 and TRBJ2-5): DVKVTQSSRYLVKRTGEKVFLECVQDMDHENMFWYRQDPGLGLRLIYFSYDVKMKEKGDIPEGYSVSREKKERFSLILESASTNQTSMYLCASSSLMGGQETQYFGPGTRLLVL.

J is TRBJ1-2 and V is TRBV20-1, with 9 positions matching TRBD1. CDR1 DFQATT and CDR2 SNEGSKA come from the germline V gene (reference sequence). V shed 5 bases and J 7 bases; nucleotides not matched to a gene: 5. The CDR3 has 12 residues. The CDR3: CSAPGQGSGYTF. CDR3 nucleotides: TGCAGTGCTCCTGGACAGGGGTCTGGCTACACCTTC.

This rearrangement joins TRBV19 to TRBJ1-2; D gene ambiguous. V lost 7 bases and J 0 bases, leaving 12 bases between the germline ends. Germline-derived CDR1 and CDR2 are LNHDA and SQIVND (reference sequence). This CDR3 spans 14 amino acids. The CDR3 protein is CASNPGIPNYGYTF. The CDR3 DNA reads as TGTGCCAGTAACCCCGGGATACCTAACTATGGCTACACCTTC.

This clonotype came up a few times. CDR3 DNA: TGTGCCAGCAGAAAGACAGGGAGCCCTGAAGCTTTCTTT. Translating gives CASRKTGSPEAFF. The J gene is TRBJ1-1, the V gene TRBV27, with 7 positions matching TRBD1. This CDR3 spans 13 amino acids. Germline values: CDR1 MNHEY, CDR2 SMNVEV (reference sequence). The ends lost 6 bases at V and 6 bases at J; junction bases unmatched: 7.